Listed below are T cell receptor beta chains from one sample, sequenced in a study of T cells in Graves' hyperthyroidism and ophthalmopathy. TCRdb ran MiXCR on the multiplex PCR reads and lists one entry per CDR3 protein. The repertoire includes approximately 410,000 distinct CDR3 sequences, roughly 15% of them detected once, and about 5% sits in the top ten. Sequencing input: blood. These receptor sequences come from a woman between 18 and 29 years old with Graves' hyperthyroidism. Both conserved end residues are part of each CDR3. D genes are given only for firm matches. Clone size is not always given. Where it is, it says once, few, many or a class for expanded clones.

J: TRBJ2-3
D: TRBD2
V: TRBV2
size: -
CDR3: CASSESGSGRLDTQYF
DNA: TGTGCCAGCAGTGAAAGCGGGAGCGGGAGATTAGATACGCAGTATTTT

J: TRBJ2-3
D: TRBD2
V: TRBV7-2
size: -
CDR3: CASSLRSGSSTDTQYF
DNA: TGTGCCAGCAGCTTACGCAGCGGGAGTAGCACAGATACGCAGTATTTT

J: TRBJ2-2
D: -
V: TRBV10-2
size: -
CDR3: CASSHGSGTGELFF
DNA: TGCGCCAGCAGTCACGGGAGTGGGACCGGGGAGCTGTTTTTT

J: TRBJ2-7
D: -
V: TRBV6-4
size: -
CDR3: CASSDLGYEQYF
DNA: TGTGCCAGCAGTGACTTGGGTTACGAGCAGTACTTC

J: TRBJ1-2
D: -
V: TRBV3-1
size: many
CDR3: CASSHDGRARNYGYTF
DNA: TGTGCCAGCAGCCACGACGGCAGGGCCCGAAACTATGGCTACACCTTC

J: TRBJ2-2
D: -
V: TRBV6-2/TRBV6-3
size: -
CDR3: CASSMVFGGELFF
DNA: TGTGCCAGCAGTATGGTGTTTGGCGGGGAGCTGTTTTTT

J: TRBJ1-1
D: -
V: TRBV19
size: -
CDR3: CASSEIGAGATEAFF
DNA: TGTGCCAGTAGTGAAATAGGGGCGGGCGCCACTGAAGCTTTCTTT

J: TRBJ2-1
D: -
V: TRBV6-1
size: few
CDR3: CASSEWGAYNEQFF
DNA: TGTGCCAGCAGTGAATGGGGGGCCTACAATGAGCAGTTCTTC

J: TRBJ2-2
D: -
V: TRBV20-1
size: few
CDR3: CSATRDSSVTGELFF
DNA: TGCAGTGCTACCCGGGACTCGTCGGTAACCGGGGAGCTGTTTTTT

J: TRBJ2-5
D: -
V: TRBV6-2/TRBV6-3
size: many
CDR3: CASRLDRANQETQYF
DNA: TGTGCCAGCAGATTAGACAGAGCTAACCAAGAGACCCAGTACTTC

J: TRBJ2-7
D: -
V: TRBV5-5
size: many
CDR3: CASSLPTGLRTYEQYF
DNA: TGTGCCAGCAGCTTGCCAACAGGGTTAAGGACCTACGAGCAGTACTTC

J: TRBJ2-1
D: TRBD1
V: TRBV7-3
size: -
CDR3: CASSSPGGRNEQFF
DNA: TGTGCCAGCAGCTCCCCAGGGGGTAGGAATGAGCAGTTCTTC

J: TRBJ1-2
D: -
V: TRBV12-3/TRBV12-4
size: few
CDR3: CASSLKTPYGYTF
DNA: TGTGCCAGCAGTTTAAAGACACCGTATGGCTACACCTTC

J: TRBJ2-5
D: TRBD1
V: TRBV6-1
size: -
CDR3: CATSTGGFETQYF
DNA: TGTGCCACCTCGACAGGGGGCTTCGAGACCCAGTACTTC

J: TRBJ1-6
D: -
V: TRBV2
size: few
CDR3: CASSEADRTPLHF
DNA: TGTGCCAGCAGTGAAGCGGATAGAACACCCCTCCACTTT

J: TRBJ2-2
D: -
V: TRBV12-5
size: -
CDR3: CASGLVLGDTGELFF
DNA: TGTGCTAGTGGTTTGGTACTAGGGGACACCGGGGAGCTGTTTTTT

J: TRBJ1-5
D: TRBD1
V: TRBV3-1
size: -
CDR3: CASSQGVGGGQPQHF
DNA: TGTGCCAGCAGCCAAGGAGTAGGGGGCGGACAGCCCCAGCATTTT

J: TRBJ1-6
D: -
V: TRBV11-2
size: many
CDR3: CASSSVGGSPLHF
DNA: TGTGCCAGCAGCTCCGTAGGGGGATCACCCCTCCACTTT

J: TRBJ1-2
D: TRBD1
V: TRBV5-6
size: -
CDR3: CASSPDRGLGYGYTF
DNA: TGTGCCAGCAGCCCAGACAGGGGGCTGGGCTATGGCTACACCTTC

J: TRBJ1-5
D: -
V: TRBV6-1
size: many
CDR3: CASKPSARVEPQHF
DNA: TGTGCCAGCAAACCATCAGCTAGGGTTGAGCCCCAGCATTTT